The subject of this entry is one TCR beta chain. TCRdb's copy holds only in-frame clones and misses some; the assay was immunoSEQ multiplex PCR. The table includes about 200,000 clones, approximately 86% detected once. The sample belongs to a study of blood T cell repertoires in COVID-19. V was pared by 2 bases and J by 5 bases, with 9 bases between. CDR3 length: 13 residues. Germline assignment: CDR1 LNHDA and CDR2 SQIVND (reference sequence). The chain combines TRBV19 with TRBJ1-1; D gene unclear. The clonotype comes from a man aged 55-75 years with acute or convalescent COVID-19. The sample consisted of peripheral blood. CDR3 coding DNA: TGTGCCAGTAGTATATATGGGAGGACTGAAGCTTTCTTT. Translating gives CASSIYGRTEAFF.